Listed below are T cell receptor beta chains from one sample, sequenced in a study of T cell changes during pregnancy in multiple sclerosis. The table came from immunoSEQ multiplex PCR; TCRdb's copy has only in-frame clones and leaves some out. Of approximately 130,000 clones in the sample, 80% to 95% are singletons; the top ten hold 6.2%. Material: peripheral blood, obtained before pregnancy. These receptors were taken from a female donor with multiple sclerosis, enrolled in a pregnancy study. CDR3s include the opening cysteine and the closing phenylalanine or tryptophan. Fields, in order: D gene, J gene, V gene, clone size, CDR3 DNA, CDR3 protein. The D gene is left open where the match is weak. Where a row states a size, it is once, few, many or the class of an expanded clone; other rows omit it.

d_call: -; j_call: TRBJ2-7; v_call: TRBV10-1; clone_size: -; cdr3_nt: TGCGCCAGACCGGGACACCCTAAAAAGTACTGCGAGCAGTACTTC; cdr3_aa: CARPGHPKKYCEQYF
d_call: -; j_call: TRBJ1-1; v_call: TRBV6-5; clone_size: -; cdr3_nt: TGTGCCAGCAACACTGGGGGGAGGACTGAAGCTTTCTTT; cdr3_aa: CASNTGGRTEAFF
d_call: TRBD1; j_call: TRBJ1-2; v_call: TRBV6-5; clone_size: -; cdr3_nt: TGTGCCAGCAGCATGACAGGGCGAAATGGCTACACCTTC; cdr3_aa: CASSMTGRNGYTF
d_call: -; j_call: TRBJ1-1; v_call: TRBV14; clone_size: once; cdr3_nt: TGTGCCAGCAGCCAAGATCTCCGGAACACTGAAGCTTTCTTT; cdr3_aa: CASSQDLRNTEAFF
d_call: -; j_call: TRBJ1-1; v_call: TRBV30; clone_size: -; cdr3_nt: TGTGCCTGGACCGAAAGTATGTTAGGCGGGGGCACTGAAGCTTTCTTT; cdr3_aa: CAWTESMLGGGTEAFF
d_call: -; j_call: TRBJ1-2; v_call: TRBV4-1; clone_size: -; cdr3_nt: TGCGCCAGCAGCCAAGATTTTCGGGTGGGCTACACCTTC; cdr3_aa: CASSQDFRVGYTF
d_call: -; j_call: TRBJ1-2; v_call: TRBV6-9; clone_size: -; cdr3_nt: TGTGCCAGCAGTTTTGCGGTATCTAACTATGGCTACACCTTC; cdr3_aa: CASSFAVSNYGYTF
d_call: -; j_call: TRBJ1-4; v_call: TRBV5-4; clone_size: once; cdr3_nt: TGTGCCAGCAGCTTGAATCTCGGGGGAAGTGAAAAACTGTTTTTT; cdr3_aa: CASSLNLGGSEKLFF
d_call: TRBD2; j_call: TRBJ2-1; v_call: TRBV11-3; clone_size: -; cdr3_nt: TGTGCCAGCAGTTCCGGGACTAGCGGGGGCAGGGAGCAGTTCTTC; cdr3_aa: CASSSGTSGGREQFF
d_call: TRBD1; j_call: TRBJ2-1; v_call: TRBV2; clone_size: -; cdr3_nt: TGTGCCAGCAGTGAACAGGGGGCGCGGAATGAGCAGTTCTTC; cdr3_aa: CASSEQGARNEQFF
d_call: TRBD2; j_call: TRBJ2-3; v_call: TRBV9; clone_size: -; cdr3_nt: TGTGCCAGCAGCCCACATGGGGGGACTAGAGGAATAGATACGCAGTATTTT; cdr3_aa: CASSPHGGTRGIDTQYF
d_call: TRBD1; j_call: TRBJ1-1; v_call: TRBV7-2; clone_size: -; cdr3_nt: TGTGCCAGCAGCTCTCGACCGGGACAGGGGTTAGGGGGCACTGAAGCTTTCTTT; cdr3_aa: CASSSRPGQGLGGTEAFF
d_call: -; j_call: TRBJ1-1; v_call: TRBV5-1; clone_size: -; cdr3_nt: TGCGCCAGCAGCTCAACAGCTCTGAACACTGAAGCTTTCTTT; cdr3_aa: CASSSTALNTEAFF
d_call: -; j_call: TRBJ1-1; v_call: TRBV30; clone_size: -; cdr3_nt: TGTGCCTGGAGGCTGACAGTGAACACTGAAGCTTTCTTT; cdr3_aa: CAWRLTVNTEAFF
d_call: -; j_call: TRBJ1-4; v_call: TRBV5-1; clone_size: -; cdr3_nt: TGCGCCAGCAGCTTGGCCGCAAGGAGCGGGGGTGAAAAACTGTTTTTT; cdr3_aa: CASSLAARSGGEKLFF
d_call: TRBD1; j_call: TRBJ2-7; v_call: TRBV7-6; clone_size: -; cdr3_nt: TGTGCCAGCAGCCCGGGACAGTTTAGCTCCTACGAGCAGTACTTC; cdr3_aa: CASSPGQFSSYEQYF
d_call: TRBD2; j_call: TRBJ2-1; v_call: TRBV2; clone_size: -; cdr3_nt: TGTGCCAGCCTCCAGCGGGGGGTCCCCAGAACGAATGAGCAGTTCTTC; cdr3_aa: CASLQRGVPRTNEQFF
d_call: TRBD2; j_call: TRBJ2-7; v_call: TRBV19; clone_size: -; cdr3_nt: TGTGCCAGCTCCCCCAGCGGGAGATACGAGCAGTACTTC; cdr3_aa: CASSPSGRYEQYF
d_call: -; j_call: TRBJ2-3; v_call: TRBV19; clone_size: -; cdr3_nt: TGTGCCAGTAGTATTCAGGGCTGGCGGACAGATACGCAGTATTTT; cdr3_aa: CASSIQGWRTDTQYF
d_call: -; j_call: TRBJ2-7; v_call: TRBV13; clone_size: -; cdr3_nt: TGTGCCAGCAGCTTAGGCCCAAGGGAGGCCCGGAGCTCCTACGAGCAGTACTTC; cdr3_aa: CASSLGPREARSSYEQYF
d_call: -; j_call: TRBJ1-5; v_call: TRBV21-1; clone_size: -; cdr3_nt: TGTGCCAGCAAAAGGGGGAATGTCAATCAGCCCCAGCATTTT; cdr3_aa: CASKRGNVNQPQHF
d_call: -; j_call: TRBJ1-2; v_call: TRBV2; clone_size: -; cdr3_nt: TGTGCCAGCAGTGCCGGGGATGATGGCTACACCTTC; cdr3_aa: CASSAGDDGYTF
d_call: TRBD2; j_call: TRBJ2-7; v_call: TRBV11-3; clone_size: -; cdr3_nt: TGTGCCAGCAGCCCCGCAAGGGGAGGGTTCAACGAGCAGTACTTC; cdr3_aa: CASSPARGGFNEQYF